This T cell receptor beta chain was obtained from a study of beta chain features in type 1 diabetes. Study-wide results and caveats: Whether TCRB rearrangement is influenced by HLA type went unresolved here. The naive, central memory and Treg TCRB repertoires showed an apparent similarity that was greater among patients than among healthy donors.

Germline V CDR1 and CDR2: SGHTA, FQGNSA. V gave up 5 bases and J gave up 2 bases; unmatched junction bases: 8. This CDR3 has 16 residues. The isolated RNA, all of it, was reverse transcribed, so expressed TCRB transcripts were what got sequenced. Profiled with immunoSEQ multiplex PCR; TCRdb holds only in-frame clones, not every one. The repertoire holds 300,000 to 350,000 clones, roughly a fifth seen once, with 0.035% to 0.055% in the top ten. Note on this clone: The target antigen is unknown.

The rearrangement joins TRBV7-2 to TRBJ2-1, with 8 bases identical to TRBD2. Sequencing was carried out using naive CD4+ T cells from blood. The sequence was collected from a woman between 18 and 29 years old in good health. CDR3 nucleotide sequence: TGTGCCAGCAGCGCCCCCCCGGGGGGGGCCTACAATGAGCAGTTCTTC. Amino acids: CASSAPPGGAYNEQFF.